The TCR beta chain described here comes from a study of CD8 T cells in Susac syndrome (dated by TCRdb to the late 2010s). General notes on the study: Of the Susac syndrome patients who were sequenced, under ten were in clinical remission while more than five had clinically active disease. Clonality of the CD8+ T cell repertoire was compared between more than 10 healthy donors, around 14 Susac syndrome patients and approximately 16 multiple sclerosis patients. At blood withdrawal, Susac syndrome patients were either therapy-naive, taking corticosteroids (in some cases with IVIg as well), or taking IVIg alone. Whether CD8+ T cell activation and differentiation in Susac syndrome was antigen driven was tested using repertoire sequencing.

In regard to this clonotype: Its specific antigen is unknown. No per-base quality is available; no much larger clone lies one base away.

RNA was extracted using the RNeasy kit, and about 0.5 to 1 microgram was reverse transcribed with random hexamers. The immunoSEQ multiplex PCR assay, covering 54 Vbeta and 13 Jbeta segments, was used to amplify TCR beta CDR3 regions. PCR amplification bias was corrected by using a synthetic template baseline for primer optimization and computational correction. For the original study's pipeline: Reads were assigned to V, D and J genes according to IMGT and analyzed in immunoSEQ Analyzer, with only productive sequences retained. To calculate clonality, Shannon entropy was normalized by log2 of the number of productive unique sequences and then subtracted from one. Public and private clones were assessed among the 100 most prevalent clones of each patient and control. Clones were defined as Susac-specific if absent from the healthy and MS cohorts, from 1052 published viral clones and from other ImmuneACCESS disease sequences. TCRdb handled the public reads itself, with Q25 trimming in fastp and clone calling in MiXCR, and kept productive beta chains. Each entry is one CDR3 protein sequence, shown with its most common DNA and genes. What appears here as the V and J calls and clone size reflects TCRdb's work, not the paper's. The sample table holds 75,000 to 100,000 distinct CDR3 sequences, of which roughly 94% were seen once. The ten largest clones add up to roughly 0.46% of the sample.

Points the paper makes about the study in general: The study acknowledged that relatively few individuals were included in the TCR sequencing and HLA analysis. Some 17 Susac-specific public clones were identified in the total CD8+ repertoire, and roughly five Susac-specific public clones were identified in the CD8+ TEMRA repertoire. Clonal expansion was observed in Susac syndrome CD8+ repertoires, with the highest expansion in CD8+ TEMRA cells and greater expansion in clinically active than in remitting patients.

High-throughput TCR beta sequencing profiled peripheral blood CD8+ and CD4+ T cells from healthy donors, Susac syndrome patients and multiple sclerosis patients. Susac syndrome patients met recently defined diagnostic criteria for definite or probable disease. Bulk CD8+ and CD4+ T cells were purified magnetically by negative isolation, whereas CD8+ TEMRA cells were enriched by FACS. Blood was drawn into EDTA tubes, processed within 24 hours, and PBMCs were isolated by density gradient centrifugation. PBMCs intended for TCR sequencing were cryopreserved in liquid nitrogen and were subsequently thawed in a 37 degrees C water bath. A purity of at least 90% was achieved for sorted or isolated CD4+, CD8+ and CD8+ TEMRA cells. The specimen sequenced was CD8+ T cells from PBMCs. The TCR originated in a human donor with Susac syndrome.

CDR3 region: CASSLGLAVTGELFF. The bases are TGTGCCAGCAGCTTGGGACTAGCAGTCACCGGGGAGCTGTTTTTT. The receptor chain draws on TRBV5-6 and TRBJ2-2; 7 central bases correspond to TRBD2. V has 0 bases trimmed and J has 4 bases trimmed; junction bases matching no gene number 3. Inclusive of the bounding cysteine and phenylalanine, the CDR3 is 15 residues long. Left in the record is the CDR3 DNA by itself, 45 bases read in frame from the first base. In the germline V gene, CDR1 corresponds to SGHDT and CDR2 to YYEEEE.